The clone carrying this TCR beta chain was seen repeatedly, ten times or more. Trimming pared 6 bases from V and 3 bases from J, leaving 11 bases between. The length of the CDR3 is 13 residues. TCR beta VDJ and CDR3 profiling used genomic DNA as template. TCRdb ran MiXCR on the reads and lists one entry per CDR3 protein. Of approximately 120,000 distinct CDR3 sequences listed, almost 40% are singletons. The data were obtained in a study of CD8+CD57+ T cells in acquired aplastic anemia. Sequenced patients had shown CD8+CD57+ cell expansion by flow cytometry. The TCR comes from a human donor with aplastic anemia. Sequencing used sorted CD4+, CD8+, or CD8+CD57+ T cells (not recorded which) from PBMCs. The rearrangement joins TRBV12-3 or TRBV12-4 to TRBJ1-1; D may be TRBD1 (5 bases). The CDR3 loop is CASSPIRDTEAFF. The CDR3 DNA is TGTGCCAGCAGCCCTATCAGGGACACTGAAGCTTTCTTT.